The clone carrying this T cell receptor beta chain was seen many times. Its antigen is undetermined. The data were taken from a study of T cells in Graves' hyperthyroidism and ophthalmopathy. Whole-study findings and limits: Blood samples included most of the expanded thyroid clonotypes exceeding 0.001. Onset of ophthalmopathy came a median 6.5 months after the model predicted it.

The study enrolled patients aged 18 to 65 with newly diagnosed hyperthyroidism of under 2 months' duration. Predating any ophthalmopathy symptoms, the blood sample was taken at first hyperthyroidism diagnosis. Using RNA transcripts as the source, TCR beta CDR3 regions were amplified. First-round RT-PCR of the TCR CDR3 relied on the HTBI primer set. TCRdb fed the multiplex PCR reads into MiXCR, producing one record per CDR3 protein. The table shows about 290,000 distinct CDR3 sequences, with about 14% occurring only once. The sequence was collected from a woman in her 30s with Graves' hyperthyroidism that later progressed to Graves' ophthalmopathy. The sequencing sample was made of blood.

The CDR3: CASSHLKDTDTQYF. The CDR3 DNA sequence: TGTGCCAGCAGCCACCTAAAAGACACAGATACGCAGTATTTT. The chain has TRBV13 and TRBJ2-3; D call uncertain. Per germline, CDR1 PRHDT and CDR2 FYEKMQ (reference sequence). There are 14 residues in the CDR3. V lost 5 bases to trimming and J lost 2 bases, with 11 bases between them. The full variable domain, rest sourced from reference TRBV13 and TRBJ2-3, is AAGVIQSPRHLIKEKRETATLKCYPIPRHDTVYWYQQGPGQDPQFLISFYEKMQSDKGSIPDRFSAQQFSDYHSELNMSSLELGDSALYFCASSHLKDTDTQYFGPGTRLTVL.